This T cell receptor (beta chain) emerged from a study of cytomegalovirus exposure and HLA in healthy donors (dated by TCRdb to the late 2010s). At the level of the whole study: According to an earlier analysis of 587 of the donors, 150 million to 200 million T cells yielded 95 million to 140 million unique TCR beta sequences and 276 Gb of sequence data. The aim of the study was to test whether cataloging public T cell receptors could identify signatures of past pathogen exposure. The number of donors typed differed by locus, with 629-630 for A, B, C, DRB1 and DQB1, 522 for DQA1, under 610 for DPA1, and roughly 450 for DPB1. Roughly 300 gigabases of sequencing data and 70 million to 85 million unique TCR sequences were included in an early release covering 550 to 800 HLA-typed donors. Genome-wide SNP genotypes for about 65% of the roughly 670 donors were used in a later genetic analysis, which treated that subset as a discovery cohort. All discovery cohort repertoires had been generated on a single sequencing platform. Donor age, sex, ethnicity and CMV serostatus were collected together with the repertoire data. HLA typing covered class I and class II loci at four-digit resolution. The study profiled the T cell repertoires of about 640 subjects by immunosequencing and related them to cytomegalovirus serostatus. To predict cytomegalovirus infection status, the study combined high-throughput TCR immunosequencing, statistical association of individual TCRs with disease status, and machine learning. An earlier analysis of around 580 of the donors used high-throughput TCR beta sequencing to judge whether each TCR beta V gene segment behaved as functional or pseudogenic. In the later analysis, no new phenotypic data were used to find candidate immune exposures; instead, reliance was placed on TCR beta sequences and their occurrence across donors. Among 300 to 450 genotyped donors of the cohort, an average of around 240,000 unique TCR beta nucleotide sequences were sequenced per donor, about a sixth of them non-productive. Five DR-DQ haplotypes were treated as single units for association and clustering because of strong linkage in the cohort. In a later analysis, previously published TCR beta repertoires from 666 donors were re-analyzed and high-resolution HLA genotyping was added so that TCR occurrence patterns could be studied. Along with the approximately 650-subject first cohort, a separate validation cohort of over a hundred different subjects was used. Among the roughly 400 genotyped donors, around 81% belonged to the genetic ancestry cluster associated with self-reported Caucasian donors.

Library method: the immunoSEQ multiplex PCR assay. The multiplex PCR relied on a mix of 60 forward primers for TCR Vbeta segments and 13 reverse primers for TCR Jbeta segments. A multiplex PCR assay on genomic DNA amplified the CDR3 region of rearranged TCR beta genes. The Illumina HiSeq System was used to sequence the amplified TCR beta libraries as 87-base-pair reads. The source study handled its data this way. A later analysis tallied roughly 80 million unique TCR beta chains across the 700 or so repertoires, and about 10 million of those chains were shared by two or more donors. To remove PCR and sequencing errors, raw reads were error-corrected and collapsed into unique sequences using a nearest-neighbor algorithm that merged closely related sequences. Alignment of CDR3 sequences to IMGT reference sequences was used to assign V, D and J gene segments. Each retained sequence needed at least a six-nucleotide match to both a V gene segment and a J gene segment. A rearrangement was called productive if the CDR3 had no stop codons and remained in frame with V and J, and every other rearrangement was called non-productive. CDR3 was defined by IMGT convention, running from the second conserved V-encoded cysteine to the conserved J-encoded phenylalanine. Sequences without an unambiguous match to a single V gene segment were excluded from the earlier analysis of a few hundred of the donors. In an earlier analysis of 450 to 700 of the donors, V segments were called functional above 56.7% productive rearrangements and were called segregating when the between-donor standard deviation exceeded 5%. To diagnose cytomegalovirus status from the catalog of TCR beta chain sequences, a statistical classification framework was built. In a later analysis, V and J genes were assigned by comparing TCR nucleotide sequences against IMGT/GENE-DB human TR gene sequences. A later analysis assigned CDR3 sequences and most-parsimonious VDJ recombination scenarios with the TCRdist pipeline. In a later analysis, each TCR beta chain was defined by its CDR3 amino acid sequence together with its V-gene family, and reads lacking a unique V-gene family were excluded. To address suspected cross-contamination and a sequencing artifact, a later analysis removed around 600 highly shared, low-generation-probability nucleotide sequences. A later analysis calculated a clonal expansion index for each public chain from normalized within-repertoire ranks of inferred template counts. In a later analysis, generation probabilities were computed using a VDJ recombination model fitted to out-of-frame rearrangements, and the results were checked against IGoR. In a later analysis, TCR-TCR, TCR-HLA and TCR-CMV co-occurrence was scored with hypergeometric tests, and a repertoire-size bias correction was applied to TCR pairs. In a later analysis, false discovery rates were estimated by permuting HLA or CMV assignments 20 times. In a later analysis, co-occurring TCRs were grouped with DBSCAN, and TCRdist sequence similarity was added when clustering was performed within HLA-allele-positive subsets. Repertoires with fewer than 30,000 or more than 120,000 public chains were left out of co-occurrence clustering, as were a few repertoires with anomalous nucleotide sharing. TCRdb retrieved this table from immuneACCESS and kept in-frame rearrangements only. Not all clones are present; in checked studies, unresolved V genes account for under half, and no reason is known for the remainder. V, J and clone size are taken as reported in that table, and D and trimming were inferred from the DNA itself. For this sample the table gives about 97,000 clones, of which around 82% were detected only once. The ten largest clonotypes hold 4.5% to 6.5% of the sample.

As to this clone: Its antigen is still unknown. No base-level quality is on record; no much larger clone is a single base apart.

Sequences SGHNT (CDR1) and YYREEE (CDR2) are obtained from the germline V gene (reference sequence). Clipping removes 5 bases from V and 4 bases from J, with 12 as the unmatched junction base count. The CDR3 holds 17 amino acids from the cysteine to the phenylalanine. Kept here is only the CDR3 DNA, which spans 51 bases and is read in frame from base 1. Points the paper makes about the study in general: An earlier analysis of approximately 540 of the donors showed that most TCR beta V segments appeared in productive rearrangements either about 87% or about 30% of the time, which broadly matched IMGT annotations. Because the 87-base-pair reads could not distinguish some IMGT-functional V segments, including TRBV6-2 and TRBV6-3, those segments were excluded. Correlated functional status among segregating V segments might reflect linkage disequilibrium, but an unknown experimental factor could not be ruled out. This cohort had only TCR beta chains sequenced, and the lack of alpha or paired-chain data limited which features could be detected. Because HLA typing was unavailable for some donors at each locus, only the typed subset was used in association tests. A further reported finding was that TCR beta sequences accurately predicted the HLA-A and HLA-B alleles for most subjects in the first cohort. Most CMV-associated TCR beta chains appeared to be HLA-restricted in a later analysis, and the HLA associations seemed to be driven largely by CMV exposure. According to the authors, the approach could potentially be generalized to other disease states and immunological phenotypes. Compared with equally common non-associated chains, HLA-associated TCR beta chains in a later analysis were more clonally expanded and had lower generation probabilities. A group of highly shared sequence variants was considered likely to be a technical artifact of the sequencing pipeline. Sequencing depth was assumed to be roughly uniform across donors in the presence/absence analyses, though that assumption may not hold. A later genetic analysis reported fewer N-insertions in productive TCRs among donors in an Asian-associated ancestry cluster than the roughly 700-donor mean. A later analysis associated 15,000 or so TCR beta sequences with specific HLA alleles at a false discovery rate of 0.05. Immune exposure information for the cohort was limited to CMV serostatus. The study gave a list of about 160 TCR beta chains associated with cytomegalovirus. Across donors, most TCR sequences were observed very rarely, whereas some public TCRs were present in many individuals. In a later genetic analysis, a missense DCLRE1C variant was associated with V-gene and J-gene trimming of TCR beta chains, and the association was replicated in an independent cohort. The classifier was reported to diagnose cytomegalovirus status with high specificity and sensitivity in both the original cohort and the validation cohort. Three of the identified cytomegalovirus-associated TCR beta chains were confirmed in vitro to be specific for cytomegalovirus antigens. When HLA alleles, especially DR and DQ, strongly co-occurred, TCR associations were difficult to assign to individual alleles. According to a later analysis, TCR association rates differed among HLA loci, with DRB1 alleles showing the most associated TCRs and HLA-C alleles showing the fewest. About 17 rarely observed V segments, including chromosome 9 orphons, were excluded from the earlier analysis of approximately 500 of the donors because counts were too low. In a later analysis, several top co-occurrence clusters were reported to appear linked to parvovirus B19, influenza, CMV and Epstein-Barr virus.

The cohort was made up of 666 healthy bone marrow donors. At the time of sampling, every cohort member was nominally healthy, though immune exposures that went unrecorded were likely present. The donor was CMV seropositive and belonged to the group of 250 to 300 seropositive cohort members. Every donor gave a peripheral blood sample, and the peripheral blood mononuclear cells from that sample were used for TCR beta sequencing. The Qiagen DNeasy Blood Extraction Kit was used to extract genomic DNA from the blood cell samples. The specimen was PBMCs. The sequence was collected from a man between 35 and 55 years old in good health and CMV-seropositive. The V and J segments used are TRBV5-4 and TRBJ2-5; 12 of the junction bases match TRBD1. The CDR3: CASSSRGGTGGRETQYF. The nucleotide sequence is TGTGCCAGCAGTTCCCGGGGGGGGACAGGGGGCCGAGAGACCCAGTACTTC.